A single sample is the source of the 14 T cell receptor beta chains below, sequenced in a study of blood T cells in healthy people across ages. For the second PCR, which ran for about 6 to 11 cycles, a sample-barcoded 5' primer and a J-beta primer mix were used. One entry per CDR3 protein, called by TCRdb with MiXCR from the 5' RACE reads. The table lists roughly 900,000 distinct CDR3 sequences, around 26% of them singletons. The specimen was blood. The receptors were gathered from an elderly woman in good health.

The rearrangement links TRBV28 to TRBJ2-5; D gene ambiguous. V was cut by 8 bases and J by 11 bases, with 15 bases left in between. Germline CDR1 reads MDHEN; CDR2 reads SYDVKM. This CDR3 has 11 amino acids. The CDR3 coding sequence is TGTGCCAGCGGATTTTACAATGAGCAGTACTTC. This translates into CASGFYNEQYF.

This clonotype showed up many times. This rearrangement joins TRBV7-2 to TRBJ1-1, with 8 bases lining up with TRBD1. Unmatched junction bases numbered 16, after V lost 7 bases and J lost 12 bases. CDR1 is SGHTA and CDR2 is FQGNSA in the germline V gene. The CDR3 sequence is 14 residues long. CDR3 sequence reads: CASTTIPSGTGTFF. The CDR3 bases are TGTGCCAGCACCACTATCCCCTCCGGGACAGGAACTTTCTTT.

In the case of this clonotype: A much larger clone lies one base from this, so it may be a read error. The J gene is TRBJ2-1, the V gene TRBV6-2 or TRBV6-3; unclear D gene. This CDR3 has 15 residues. Between the trimmed V and J ends, which lost 2 bases and 10 bases, there was a span of 18 bases. Germline values: CDR1 MNHEY, CDR2 SVGEGT. CDR3 sequence reads: CASSYRGSSSYEQFF. The CDR3 coding sequence is TGTGCCAGCAGTTACCGCGGCAGCTCATCCTACGAGCAGTTCTTC.

This clonotype was picked up a small number of times. The chain couples TRBV25-1 to TRBJ2-7, with TRBD1 matching over 7 bases. V lost 3 bases, J lost 2 bases, and 4 bases stayed unmatched. The CDR3 contains 14 residues. Looked up from germline, CDR1 is MGHDK and CDR2 is SYGVNS. The CDR3 region is CASSDSGTAYEQYF. As DNA, the CDR3 is TGTGCCAGCAGTGATTCCGGGACAGCCTACGAGCAGTACTTC.

Many counts were recorded for this clonotype. This chain links TRBV20-1 with TRBJ1-2; 7 bases match TRBD1. CDR3 size: 12 residues. Trimming at V came to 5 bases and at J to 7 bases, leaving 7 bases not matched to a gene. Germline CDR1 reads DFQATT; CDR2 reads SNEGSKA (reference sequence). CDR3 sequence (DNA): TGCAGTGCTCAACAGGGGAATTCTGGCTACACCTTC. Protein sequence: CSAQQGNSGYTF.

In its sample, this clonotype was seen many times. The genes are TRBV6-2 or TRBV6-3 and TRBJ1-2; D possibly corresponds to TRBD1 (5 bases). Deletions cut 6 bases from V and 4 bases from J, with 15 bases between. Germline lookup yields CDR1 MNHEY and CDR2 SVGEGT. CDR3 size: 14 residues. This CDR3 reads CASSSRQRLYGYTF. CDR3 in DNA: TGTGCCAGCAGCTCCCGACAGAGACTCTATGGCTACACCTTC.

A few counts support this clonotype. The chain uses TRBV12-3 or TRBV12-4 and TRBJ2-2; 7 nucleotides agree with TRBD1. V lost 4 bases and J lost 4; bases outside the gene matches: 9. The CDR3 consists of 16 residues. The chain's CDR3 is CASSSNRGRGTGELFF. CDR3 bases: TGTGCCAGCAGTTCGAACAGGGGAAGAGGCACCGGGGAGCTGTTTTTT.

The chain has TRBV7-2 and TRBJ1-2, with D hard to call. CDR3 length: 15 amino acids. V was cut by 3 bases and J by 6 bases, with 17 bases left in between. Germline V gene sequence: CDR1 SGHTA, CDR2 FQGNSA. The CDR3 region is CASSFSGTVAHGYTF. The DNA for the CDR3 is TGTGCCAGCAGCTTTTCGGGCACGGTTGCCCATGGCTACACCTTC.

This clonotype was detected many times. The CDR3 bases are TGTGCCAGCAGCCCGCGGGGGGAGCAGTTCTTC. The encoded protein is CASSPRGEQFF. The rearrangement uses TRBV7-2 and TRBJ2-1; TRBD2 aligns across 7 bases. The CDR3 is 11 residues long. With V trimmed by 5 bases and J by 10 bases, 2 bases remained unmatched. The germline CDR1 and CDR2 sequences are SGHTA and FQGNSA.

This chain connects TRBV9 to TRBJ2-5, with 9 bases aligning to TRBD2. CDR1 and CDR2 (germline): SGDLS, YYNGEE. Trimming removed 4 bases from V and 4 bases from J; junction bases left unmatched: 8. The CDR3 is 15 amino acids. CDR3 in amino acids: CASSFRSGGPETQYF. CDR3 coding DNA: TGTGCCAGCAGCTTCCGTAGCGGGGGACCAGAGACCCAGTACTTC.

On this clonotype itself: At one end, the junction sequence differs from germline, possibly due to a read error. V gene TRBV4-3 combines with J gene TRBJ1-2; unclear D gene. Germline CDR1 reads LGHNA; CDR2 reads YSLEER. This CDR3 comprises 15 residues. The CDR3 sequence: CTSGQEVQSVYGYTF. CDR3 in DNA: TGCACCAGCGGCCAAGAAGTTCAGTCGGTATATGGCTACACCTTC.

In this sample, this clonotype turned up a few times. The chain is built from TRBV7-2 and TRBJ1-6; D uncertain. The CDR3 extends over 14 amino acids. Trimming took 1 base from V and 9 from J, leaving 10 bases between them. Germline values: CDR1 SGHTA, CDR2 FQGNSA. The CDR3 sequence: CASSLVRLGSPLHF. In DNA form, the CDR3 reads TGTGCCAGCAGCTTAGTTCGGTTGGGTTCACCCCTCCACTTT.

This clonotype was seen ten or more times. This sequence joins TRBV6-5 and TRBJ2-7; TRBD1 aligns across 8 bases. This CDR3 is built from 12 residues. J lost 6 bases, V lost 5 bases, and 3 bases had no gene match. Germline V lookup: CDR1 MNHEY, CDR2 SVGAGI. CDR3 nucleotide sequence: TGTGCCAGCAGTCGGGACAGGTCCGAGCAGTACTTC. Translating it yields CASSRDRSEQYF.

This clonotype is classed as large (0.1 to 1%). An end of the junction differs from the germline gene, which may be a read error. The chain couples TRBV13 to TRBJ2-3, with 9 bases lining up with TRBD2. Germline V gene lookup returns CDR1 PRHDT and CDR2 FYEKMQ (reference sequence). This CDR3 contains 16 residues. The CDR3 is CASSLGTSWMADTQYF. Written as DNA, the CDR3 is TGTGCCAGCAGCCTAGGGACTAGCTGGATGGCAGATACGCAGTATTTT.